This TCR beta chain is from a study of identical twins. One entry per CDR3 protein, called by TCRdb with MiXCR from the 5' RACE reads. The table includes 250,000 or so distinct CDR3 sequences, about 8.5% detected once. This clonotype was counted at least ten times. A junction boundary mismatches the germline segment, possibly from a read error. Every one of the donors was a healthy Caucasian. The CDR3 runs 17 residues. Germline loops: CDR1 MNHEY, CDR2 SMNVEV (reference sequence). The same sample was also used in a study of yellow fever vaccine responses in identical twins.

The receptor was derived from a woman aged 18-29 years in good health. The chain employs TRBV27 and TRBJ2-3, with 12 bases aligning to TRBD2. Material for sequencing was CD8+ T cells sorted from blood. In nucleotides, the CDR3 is TGTGCCAGCAGTTCTCTAGCGGGGGGGTTTCGGTCAGAGACGCAGTATTTT. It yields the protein CASSSLAGGFRSETQYF.